Each of the 2 T cell receptor beta chains below was sequenced from the same sample in a study of blood T cells in healthy people across ages. Sample-barcoded 5' priming and a J-beta primer mix drove a second PCR of roughly 7 to 11 cycles. MiXCR was run by TCRdb on the 5' RACE reads, yielding one entry per CDR3 protein. The data show approximately 1.5 million distinct CDR3 sequences, roughly 43% seen once. The specimen was blood. The origin of the receptors is a woman aged 18-29 years in good health.

This clonotype was picked up a small number of times. This chain joins TRBV5-4 and TRBJ2-7; D is unresolved. Germline values: CDR1 SGHNT, CDR2 YYREEE (reference sequence). V lost 5 bases and J lost 1, with 13 bases in between. There are 14 residues in the CDR3. CDR3 nucleotides: TGTGCCAGCAGGTCATGGTCACGGTCCTACGAGCAGTACTTC. Its protein product is CASRSWSRSYEQYF.

In this sample, this clonotype turned up a few times. V is TRBV27 and J is TRBJ2-1, with 11 nucleotides matching TRBD2. This CDR3 is built from 17 residues. Germline CDR1 is MNHEY and CDR2 is SMNVEV (reference sequence). Trimming removed 5 bases from V and 7 bases from J; junction bases left unmatched: 13. The CDR3 DNA follows: TGTGCCAGCAGTCCCCCACTACTAGCGGGAGATTCGAATGAGCAGTTCTTC. Protein sequence: CASSPPLLAGDSNEQFF.